Shown below are 2 T cell receptor beta chains from a single sample sequenced in a study of control samples from healthy donors and cancer patients. Data came from immunoSEQ multiplex PCR; TCRdb stores just in-frame clones and leaves some out. The table records roughly 89,000 clones, roughly 91% of them present only once. The sample was blood. The receptors derive from a man in his forties or fifties in good health.

The chain combines TRBV5-6 with TRBJ1-6, with D perhaps matching TRBD1 (5 bases). The CDR3 runs to 15 residues. V was clipped by 2 bases and J by 10 bases, with 16 bases between them. CDR1 is SGHDT and CDR2 is YYEEEE in the germline V gene. CDR3: CASSFRIGDFSPLHF. In DNA form, the CDR3 reads TGTGCCAGCAGCTTTCGGATAGGGGACTTCTCACCCCTCCACTTT. Using reference TRBV5-6 and TRBJ1-6 for the parts outside the CDR3, the full variable domain is DAGVTQSPTHLIKTRGQQVTLRCSPKSGHDTVSWYQQALGQGPQFIFQYYEEEERQRGNFPDRFSGHQFPNYSSELNVNALLLGDSALYLCASSFRIGDFSPLHFGNGTRLTVT.

CDR3 in DNA: TGTGCCAGCAGCTTAGAAGGGCGGGGGGGAAACAATGAGCAGTTCTTC. This encodes CASSLEGRGGNNEQFF. V and J are TRBV7-6 and TRBJ2-1; 9 bases agree with TRBD2. The J segment lost 5 bases and the V segment lost 1 base, leaving 6 bases of the junction unmatched. This CDR3 has 16 residues. Germline V CDR1 and CDR2: SGHVS, FNYEAQ.